This TCR beta chain was identified during a study of T cell changes during pregnancy in multiple sclerosis. The CDR3 length is 16 residues. Germline V lookup: CDR1 LNHNV, CDR2 YYDKDF (reference sequence). V lost 3 bases and J 5 bases, leaving 20 bases between the germline ends. Only in-frame clones appear in the TCRdb table, and some are missing; sequencing was by immunoSEQ multiplex PCR. In the table there are around 130,000 clones, about 95% of which are singletons. The chain employs TRBV15 and TRBJ2-7; tentatively, D is TRBD2 (6 bases). This TCR was recovered from a female donor with multiple sclerosis, enrolled in a pregnancy study. Sequencing was performed on peripheral blood, taken after pregnancy. The CDR3 DNA follows: TGTGCCACCAGCAGTTACGAGGGCGGGGAAGGCCACGAGCAGTACTTC. It yields the protein CATSSYEGGEGHEQYF.